This entry lists 7 T cell receptor beta chains sequenced from one sample in a study of CD8 T cells in Susac syndrome (dated by TCRdb to between 2017 and 2020). The library relied on the immunoSEQ multiplex PCR assay. RNA was extracted using the RNeasy kit, and about 0.45 to 1 ug of the RNA was reverse transcribed with random hexamers. TCRdb reran the public reads through fastp at Q25 and MiXCR, keeping productive beta chains. Rows matching on CDR3 protein sequence are summarized as one entry with the most common DNA and genes. Present in this sample are about 180,000 distinct CDR3 sequences, almost 96% of which were seen just once. The ten largest clonotypes hold approximately 0.09% of the sample. Sequencing input: CD4+ T cells from PBMCs. The receptors derive from a human donor with multiple sclerosis.

The chain uses TRBV20-1 and TRBJ1-1; D is unclear. With 1 base removed from V and 6 bases from J, the gap between germline ends came to 6 bases. This CDR3 comprises 11 residues. Per the germline V gene, CDR1 is DFQATT and CDR2 is SNEGSKA (reference sequence). The CDR3 DNA is TGCAGTGCTAGAGTCACAGCTGAAGCTTTCTTT. It encodes CSARVTAEAFF.

This chain connects TRBV25-1 to TRBJ1-5, with D unresolved. The CDR3 sequence is 15 residues long. V lost 8 bases, J lost 3 bases, and 17 bases lay in between. The V gene's germline CDR1 is MGHDK and CDR2 SYGVNS. For the CDR3, the DNA is TGTGCCAGCGGGCCTACCGACGGCCACAATCAGCCCCAGCATTTT. It translates to CASGPTDGHNQPQHF. Looking up the rest from reference TRBV25-1 and TRBJ1-5 gives the full variable domain: EADIYQTPRYLVIGTGKKITLECSQTMGHDKMYWYQQDPGMELHLIHYSYGVNSTEKGDLSSESTVSRIRTEHFPLTLESARPSHTSQYLCASGPTDGHNQPQHFGDGTRLSIL.

Of note for this clonotype: No conserved phenylalanine or tryptophan is present at the end of the CDR3, so a read error is the likely explanation. This rearrangement joins TRBV5-6 to TRBJ2-5, with 7 bases identical to TRBD1. J was trimmed by 4 bases and V by 3 bases; bases with no gene match: 3. Germline V gives CDR1 SGHDT, CDR2 YYEEEE. The CDR3 totals 13 residues. Here the CDR3 reads CASSSTGPETQYS. The CDR3 DNA sequence: TGTGCCAGCAGCTCGACAGGGCCAGAGACCCAGTACTCC.

The chain recombines TRBV3-1 with TRBJ2-3; a possible D gene is TRBD2 (6 bases). The CDR3 consists of 13 residues. Germline-derived CDR1 and CDR2 are LGHDT and YNNKEL (reference sequence). V gave up 1 base and J gave up 4 bases, with 6 bases separating them. The CDR3 reads CASSQGLADTQYF. The CDR3 DNA reads as TGTGCCAGCAGCCAAGGACTAGCAGATACGCAGTATTTT.

The chain recombines TRBV24-1 with TRBJ1-5, with 7 bases that match TRBD1. The CDR3 is 11 residues long. Germline CDR1 is KGHDR and CDR2 is SFDVKD. Losses at the gene ends were 9 bases for V and 7 bases for J; bases not matched to a gene: 2. The CDR3, as DNA: TGTGCCACCCGGACAGGCCAGCCCCAGCATTTT. It is translated as CATRTGQPQHF.

The chain couples TRBV4-3 to TRBJ1-2; a weak D match, TRBD1 (6 bases). The ends were cut back, 1 base at V and 7 bases at J, with 19 bases in the middle. CDR3 length equals 16 residues. Germline V gene sequence: CDR1 LGHNA, CDR2 YSLEER. The CDR3: CASSQVGTQAMGGYTF. The CDR3 DNA reads as TGCGCCAGCAGCCAAGTCGGGACACAGGCTATGGGTGGCTACACCTTC.

J is TRBJ2-7 and V is TRBV12-3 or TRBV12-4; 7 positions match TRBD2. The trim removed 9 bases at V and 7 bases at J, leaving 12 bases unmatched. The CDR3 is 13 amino acids. CDR3 in amino acids: CASQPSGGREQYF. CDR3 DNA sequence: TGTGCCAGTCAACCATCCGGGGGGAGGGAGCAGTACTTC.